One sample yielded the 23 T cell receptor beta chains listed below, sequenced in a study of T cell clonotyping in hematopoietic cell transplantation. The time point here: recipient sample about 28 days before transplant, after cytoreduction. TCRdb's copy holds only in-frame clones and misses some; the assay was immunoSEQ multiplex PCR. The sample consists of approximately 8,700 clones, about 90% of them appearing once. Sequences were derived from peripheral blood mononuclear cells, sampled before stem cell transplant. All receptors derive from a woman aged 55-69 years with acute myeloid leukemia. Some clones in this sample may be carry-over from other donors' samples.

This rearrangement joins TRBV7-9 to TRBJ1-1; no reliable D call. The germline CDR1 and CDR2 sequences are SEHNR and FQNEAQ (reference sequence). Trimming left V 9 bases short and J 1 base short, with 15 bases between. CDR3 length: 14 residues. Here the CDR3 DNA reads TGTGCCAGTAGGGAGGCGGTAACGAACACTGAAGCTTTCTTT. This encodes CASREAVTNTEAFF.

This chain connects TRBV10-3 to TRBJ1-1; 7 bases map to TRBD1. The V segment lost 6 bases and the J segment 2 bases; nucleotides outside the gene matches: 3. Germline V gene data show CDR1 as ENHRY and CDR2 as SYGVKD. CDR3 length: 13 residues. CDR3 region: CAISRGGNTEAFF. CDR3 in DNA: TGTGCCATCAGCAGGGGGGGAAACACTGAAGCTTTCTTT.

This chain uses TRBV10-3 with TRBJ2-1, with D possibly called TRBD1 or TRBD2 (6 bases each). The V and J ends lost 4 bases and 3 bases respectively, with 10 bases between them. The germline gives CDR1 ENHRY, CDR2 SYGVKD. The CDR3 consists of 14 residues. In nucleotides, the CDR3 is TGTGCCATCAGTGCGGGGGCCCTCTACAATGAGCAGTTCTTC. Its protein is CAISAGALYNEQFF.

The CDR3, as DNA: TGTGCCAGCAGCGCCGAGGGAGGGGGAGTTTGGGAAAAACTGTTTTTT. Encoded protein: CASSAEGGGVWEKLFF. The chain has TRBV9 and TRBJ1-4, with D tentatively TRBD1 (6 bases). The CDR3 spans 16 residues. The germline CDR1 and CDR2 sequences are SGDLS and YYNGEE. V dropped 3 bases and J dropped 8 bases, with 20 bases sitting between them.

V gene TRBV7-2 combines with J gene TRBJ2-1; 7 nucleotides align to TRBD2. CDR3 length equals 15 residues. Per germline, CDR1 SGHTA and CDR2 FQGNSA. After removal of 5 bases from V and 0 bases from J, the junction contained 4 bases not matched to a gene. The CDR3 nucleotides are TGTGCCAGCAGCCTTAGCGGGTTCTCCTACAATGAGCAGTTCTTC. Protein product: CASSLSGFSYNEQFF.

The J gene is TRBJ2-7, the V gene TRBV6-6, with D hard to call. Germline CDR1 and CDR2: MNHNY and SVGAGI (reference sequence). Trimming removed 4 bases at V and 6 bases at J, with 7 bases between. This CDR3 is 11 amino acids long. CDR3 loop: CASSFTGEQYV. The CDR3 DNA reads TGTGCCAGCAGTTTTACGGGCGAGCAGTACGTC.

This rearrangement joins TRBV29-1 to TRBJ1-1; D possibly corresponds to TRBD1 (6 bases). The CDR3 covers 13 residues. Germline values: CDR1 SQVTM, CDR2 ANQGSEA. V was pared by 6 bases and J by 0 bases, with 11 bases between. Here the CDR3 reads CSVRGQMNTEAFF. In nucleotides, the CDR3 is TGCAGCGTCCGCGGACAGATGAACACTGAAGCTTTCTTT. The complete variable domain, with remaining parts taken from reference TRBV29-1 and TRBJ1-1, reads SAVISQKPSRDICQRGTSLTIQCQVDSQVTMMFWYRQQPGQSLTLIATANQGSEATYESGFVIDKFPISRPNLTFSTLTVSNMSPEDSSIYLCSVRGQMNTEAFFGQGTRLTVV.

The chain recombines TRBV11-3 with TRBJ2-7; 8 bases align to TRBD1. CDR1 and CDR2 (germline): SGHNT, YENEEA. V was pared by 3 bases and J by 2 bases, with 6 bases of the junction left unmatched. This CDR3 spans 15 amino acids. The CDR3 sequence: CASSFGQGQTYEQYV. As DNA, the CDR3 is TGTGCCAGCAGCTTCGGACAGGGTCAAACCTACGAGCAGTACGTC.

The CDR3 DNA reads TGTGCCAGCAGCTTACTGACAGGGGTGAACACTGAAGCTTTCTTT. It encodes CASSLLTGVNTEAFF. The chain employs TRBV13 and TRBJ1-1; 8 bases align to TRBD1. Trimming removed 2 bases from V and 0 bases from J; junction bases left unmatched: 2. Germline V gene data show CDR1 as PRHDT and CDR2 as FYEKMQ (reference sequence). This CDR3 contains 15 residues.

This sequence joins TRBV28 and TRBJ2-3, with 7 bases lining up with TRBD1. Germline V CDR1 and CDR2: MDHEN, SYDVKM. This CDR3 has 17 amino acids. After removal of 3 bases from V and 2 bases from J, the junction contained 11 bases not matched to a gene. The CDR3 loop reads CASSFPPLRGFTDTQYF. DNA for the CDR3: TGTGCCAGCAGTTTCCCGCCCCTCAGGGGGTTCACAGATACGCAGTATTTT.

The chain couples TRBV6-5 to TRBJ1-2, with a possible D match to TRBD1 (5 bases). Trimming took 4 bases from V and 7 from J, leaving 16 bases between them. Germline CDR1 is MNHEY and CDR2 is SVGAGI. The CDR3 runs 14 residues. The CDR3 loop is CASSSGPTSSGYTF. The CDR3 region has the DNA TGTGCCAGCAGTTCGGGACCGACTTCCTCTGGCTACACCTTC.

CDR3 protein: CASSFPAWGDSYNEQFF. CDR3 nucleotides: TGTGCCAGCAGCTTTCCCGCCTGGGGGGACTCCTACAATGAGCAGTTCTTC. The chain carries TRBV7-9 and TRBJ2-1, with D possibly being TRBD2 (6 bases). Germline V lookup: CDR1 SEHNR, CDR2 FQNEAQ (reference sequence). V shed 3 bases and J shed 0 bases, with 15 bases lying between them. There are 17 residues in the CDR3.

This chain uses TRBV10-3 with TRBJ2-7; D unresolved. CDR1 is ENHRY and CDR2 is SYGVKD in the germline V gene. Trimming pared 2 bases from V and 4 bases from J, leaving 9 bases between. This CDR3 comprises 13 residues. For the CDR3, the DNA is TGTGCCATCAGTGAGGAATCCCGTTACGAGCAGTACGTC. This gives the protein CAISEESRYEQYV.

For the CDR3, the DNA is TGTGCCAGTAACGACCCGGGACTAGCGGGAGATGAGCAGTTCTTC. Protein product: CASNDPGLAGDEQFF. V and J are TRBV19 and TRBJ2-1; 14 nucleotides match TRBD2. The CDR3 sequence is 15 residues long. In germline, CDR1 is LNHDA, CDR2 SQIVND (reference sequence). V was clipped by 7 bases and J by 8 bases; unmatched bases: 7.

The rearrangement links TRBV5-1 to TRBJ2-6; no definite D call. V dropped 0 bases and J dropped 0 bases, with 7 bases sitting between them. Germline-derived CDR1 and CDR2 are SGHRS and YFSETQ. The CDR3 loop spans 16 amino acids. As DNA, the CDR3 is TGCGCCAGCAGCTTGGAGGGTCTCTCTGGGGCCAACGTCCTGACTTTC. Its protein is CASSLEGLSGANVLTF.

The sample holds one count of this clone. The CDR3 coding sequence is TGCGCCAGCAGCCAAGATTCGGGTTCTAATGAAAAACTGTTTTTT. Its translation: CASSQDSGSNEKLFF. The chain has TRBV4-3 and TRBJ1-4, with D unclear. The length of the CDR3 is 15 residues. Trimming pared 0 bases from V and 3 bases from J, leaving 8 bases between. CDR1 is LGHNA, CDR2 YSLEER, per germline.

This chain links TRBV11-2 with TRBJ2-7; D possibly corresponds to TRBD1 (5 bases). The CDR3 has 14 amino acids. Germline V gene lookup returns CDR1 SGHAT and CDR2 FQNNGV. Trimming shortened V by 0 bases and J by 4 bases, and 10 bases separated the two germline ends. For the CDR3, the DNA is TGTGCCAGCAGCTTAGAGAGGACAAGTTACGAGCAGTACGTC. It yields the protein CASSLERTSYEQYV.

This chain uses TRBV23-1 with TRBJ1-2; no clear D gene. TRBV23-1 is assigned to the ORF class and has an uncertain function. The CDR3 contains 10 residues. DNA for the CDR3: TGCGCTATAAGGAGACGGGGCTACACCTTC. Its protein is CAIRRRGYTF.

This sequence joins TRBV19 and TRBJ1-1; a possible D gene is TRBD1 (5 bases). Per the germline V gene, CDR1 is LNHDA and CDR2 is SQIVND (reference sequence). V was pared by 4 bases and J by 0 bases, with 9 bases between. The CDR3 consists of 14 residues. CDR3 region: CASSREGMNTEAFF. In DNA form, the CDR3 reads TGTGCCAGTAGTAGAGAGGGGATGAACACTGAAGCTTTCTTT.

V is TRBV5-5 and J is TRBJ1-5; the D gene is possibly TRBD1 (5 bases). Germline assignment: CDR1 SGHKS and CDR2 YYEKEE (reference sequence). The CDR3 length is 15 residues. The V end was cut by 1 base, the J end by 7 bases, with 15 bases between. CDR3 protein: CASSLSGAGLQPQHF. As DNA, the CDR3 is TGTGCCAGCAGCTTGTCCGGGGCCGGGTTGCAGCCCCAGCATTTT.

This clone showed up just a few times. The rearrangement uses TRBV10-1 and TRBJ1-1; no definite D call. This CDR3 region has 14 residues. The V gene's germline CDR1 is WNHNN and CDR2 SYGVQD (reference sequence). V gave up 5 bases and J gave up 3 bases, with 13 bases separating them. CDR3 in amino acids: CASSPRRGDTEAFF. In DNA form, the CDR3 reads TGCGCCAGCAGTCCCAGGAGAGGAGACACTGAAGCTTTCTTT.

CDR3: CASSLEQGARVAFF. The CDR3 DNA reads as TGTGCCAGCAGCTTAGAACAGGGGGCCCGGGTAGCTTTCTTT. The rearrangement joins TRBV7-2 to TRBJ1-1, with 9 bases aligning to TRBD1. V lost 1 base and J lost 10; bases outside the gene matches: 7. Germline CDR1 reads SGHTA; CDR2 reads FQGNSA. The CDR3 consists of 14 residues.

The chain carries TRBV27 and TRBJ2-1; D possibly corresponds to TRBD2 (7 bases). Germline V lookup: CDR1 MNHEY, CDR2 SMNVEV (reference sequence). V was cut by 5 bases and J by 1 base, with 18 bases left in between. The CDR3 is 17 amino acids. For the CDR3, the DNA is TGTGCCAGCAGTACTACGGGGGGCGGCGGTTCCTACAATGAGCAGTTCTTC. It is translated as CASSTTGGGGSYNEQFF.